The 3 T cell receptor beta chains below all came from one sample that was sequenced in a study of blood T cell repertoires in COVID-19. Data came from immunoSEQ multiplex PCR; TCRdb stores just in-frame clones and leaves some out. The sample includes more than 300,000 clones, over 70% of them seen just once. The specimen was peripheral blood. The source is a woman aged 45-65 years with COVID-19, enrolled during active disease.

The V call is TRBV11-3, the J call TRBJ2-1, with 9 positions matching TRBD1. J lost 7 bases, V lost 1 base, and 8 bases had no gene match. The CDR3 sequence is 16 residues long. In germline, CDR1 is SGHNT, CDR2 YENEEA. Written as DNA, the CDR3 is TGTGCCAGCAGCTTAGTTTCTGGGACAGGGCCTAATGAGCAGTTCTTC. It is translated as CASSLVSGTGPNEQFF.

The rearrangement uses TRBV7-9 and TRBJ1-1, with 10 bases identical to TRBD1. CDR1 and CDR2 from the germline V gene are SEHNR and FQNEAQ (reference sequence). V gave up 5 bases and J gave up 4 bases; unmatched junction bases: 19. The CDR3 contains 19 residues. CDR3 sequence (DNA): TGTGCCAGCAGCGCAACACCGGGACAGGGGCTCGACAACGTCACTGAAGCTTTCTTT. The encoded protein is CASSATPGQGLDNVTEAFF.

The J gene is TRBJ2-1, the V gene TRBV4-1; TRBD2 matches at 8 bases. Trimming removed 4 bases from V and 6 bases from J; junction bases left unmatched: 8. CDR3 length equals 15 residues. Germline V gene lookup returns CDR1 MGHRA and CDR2 YSYEKL. The CDR3: CASSPPGLGGNEQFF. CDR3 nucleotides: TGCGCCAGCAGCCCCCCGGGACTAGGGGGCAATGAGCAGTTCTTC.